This TCR beta chain was recovered during a study of response to subunit inactivated influenza vaccine. TCRdb itself ran the RT-PCR reads through MiXCR, one entry per CDR3 protein. In the table there are approximately 230,000 distinct CDR3 sequences, 9.5% to 15% of which are singletons. This clonotype turned up a few times. No antigen is known for it. Trimming stripped 5 bases from V and 3 bases from J, with 14 bases between. Germline V lookup: CDR1 SQVTM, CDR2 ANQGSEA. The CDR3 extends over 13 amino acids. Study-level points and caveats: That few new T cells are recruited by each seasonal influenza vaccination was the authors' suggestion.

The material sequenced was non-naive T cells sorted from PBMCs, taken 14 days before vaccination. The V call is TRBV29-1, the J call TRBJ2-7, with D unresolved. The TCR was taken from a man in his fifties who received an inactivated influenza vaccine. Here the CDR3 reads CSVNGNTRYEQYF. The CDR3 DNA follows: TGCAGCGTTAATGGCAATACGCGCTACGAGCAGTACTTC.